This note documents a single T cell receptor (beta chain) sequence. What it binds is not known. Time point described: week 5, during vaccination. The vaccine gave 300 ug of a 20-mer mutant IDH1 peptide subcutaneously per dose. This entry is derived from a study of a mutant IDH1 vaccine in newly diagnosed glioma. Libraries were prepared by immunoSEQ multiplex PCR; TCRdb keeps only in-frame clonotypes and omits some of them. The repertoire holds about 40,000 clones, with more than 85% as singletons. The V and J ends lost 5 bases and 6 bases respectively, with 26 bases between them. Germline V gene sequence: CDR1 SGHNT, CDR2 YENEEA. There are 17 residues in the CDR3.

The chain links TRBV11-3 to TRBJ2-7; D is perhaps TRBD1 or TRBD2 (5 bases each). The TCR was taken from a man aged 50-59 years with glioma. Sequences were derived from PBMCs, sampled from a glioma patient whose treatment included an IDH1 peptide vaccine. The CDR3 spells CASSPRGPVGREAEQYF. Here the CDR3 DNA reads TGTGCCAGCAGCCCCCGGGGACCGGTGGGAAGAGAGGCCGAGCAGTACTTC.